This TCR beta chain was recorded in a study of cytomegalovirus exposure and HLA in healthy donors (dated by TCRdb to the late 2010s). About the study as a whole: According to an earlier analysis of 450 to 650 of the donors, about 170 million T cells yielded over 90 million unique TCR beta sequences and approximately 300 Gb of sequence data. An early release covering 550 to 650 HLA-typed donors comprised 250 to 350 gigabases of sequencing data and tens of millions of unique TCR sequences. The genetic ancestry cluster associated with self-reported Caucasian donors included around 76% of the 398 genotyped donors. The aim of the study was to test whether cataloging public T cell receptors could identify signatures of past pathogen exposure. The T cell repertoires of 700 or so subjects were profiled by immunosequencing and related to cytomegalovirus serostatus. Besides the first cohort of more than 650 subjects, a separate validation cohort made up of over 100 different subjects was used. The study combined high-throughput TCR immunosequencing, statistical association of individual TCRs with disease status, and machine learning to predict cytomegalovirus infection status. To study patterns of TCR occurrence, a later analysis re-analyzed previously published TCR beta repertoires from around 670 donors and added high-resolution HLA genotyping. Rather than drawing on any new phenotypic data, the later analysis identified candidate immune exposures from TCR beta sequences and the way those sequences occurred across donors. In an earlier analysis of roughly 580 of the donors, high-throughput TCR beta sequencing was used to judge whether each TCR beta V gene segment behaved as functional or pseudogenic. Donor age, sex, ethnicity and CMV serostatus were collected together with the repertoire data. In a later genetic analysis, genome-wide SNP genotypes for 398 of the 666 donors were used, and that subset was treated as a discovery cohort. All discovery cohort repertoires had been generated on a single sequencing platform. Both class I and class II loci were covered by HLA typing, at four-digit resolution. The number of donors typed differed by locus, with about 629-640 for A, B, C, DRB1 and DQB1, roughly 520 for DQA1, approximately 580 for DPA1, and some 450 for DPB1. About five DR-DQ haplotypes were handled as single units for association and clustering because linkage in the cohort was strong. On average, roughly 250,000 unique TCR beta nucleotide sequences were sequenced per donor among several hundred genotyped donors of the cohort, with roughly 20% of those sequences being non-productive. Broader findings and caveats from the paper: Most TCR sequences were observed very rarely across donors, whereas some public TCRs were present in many individuals. A further reported finding was that TCR beta sequences accurately predicted the HLA-A and HLA-B alleles for most subjects in the first cohort. Presence/absence analyses assumed roughly uniform sequencing depth across donors, an assumption that may not hold. In vitro tests confirmed that a few of the cytomegalovirus-associated TCR beta chains recognize cytomegalovirus antigens. For the cohort, immune exposure information was limited to CMV serostatus. Roughly 17 rarely observed V segments, including chromosome 9 orphons, were excluded from the earlier analysis of about 500 of the donors because counts were too low. Several of the top co-occurrence clusters appeared to be linked to parvovirus B19, influenza, CMV and Epstein-Barr virus, according to a later analysis. Specific HLA alleles were associated with roughly 17,000 TCR beta sequences at a false discovery rate of 0.05 in a later analysis. In an earlier analysis of 587 of the donors, most TCR beta V segments appeared in productive rearrangements about 87% or about 30% of the time, broadly matching IMGT annotations. When HLA alleles, especially DR and DQ, strongly co-occurred, attributing TCR associations to individual alleles was difficult. In a later genetic analysis, a missense DCLRE1C variant was associated with V-gene and J-gene trimming of TCR beta chains, and the association was replicated in an independent cohort. A group of highly shared sequence variants was considered likely to be a technical artifact of the sequencing pipeline. Compared with equally common non-associated chains, HLA-associated TCR beta chains in a later analysis were more clonally expanded and had lower generation probabilities. Linkage disequilibrium might explain the correlated functional status among segregating V segments, but an unknown experimental factor could not be ruled out. In a later analysis, the rate of TCR association differed among HLA loci, with DRB1 alleles having the most associated TCRs and HLA-C alleles having the fewest. This cohort had only TCR beta chains sequenced, and the lack of alpha or paired-chain data limited which features could be detected. The authors suggested that the approach could potentially be generalized to other disease states and immunological phenotypes. Compared with the roughly 670-donor mean, donors in an Asian-associated ancestry cluster had fewer N-insertions in productive TCRs, according to a later genetic analysis. The study gave a list of some 150 TCR beta chains associated with cytomegalovirus. According to a later analysis, most CMV-associated TCR beta chains appeared to be HLA-restricted, and the HLA associations seemed to be driven largely by CMV exposure. Some IMGT-functional V segments, including TRBV6-2 and TRBV6-3, could not be distinguished by the 87-base-pair reads and were therefore excluded. HLA typing was unavailable for some donors at each locus, so association tests used only the typed subset. In both the original and validation cohorts, the classifier was reported to diagnose cytomegalovirus status with high specificity and sensitivity.

Library preparation was by the immunoSEQ multiplex PCR assay. The multiplex PCR relied on a mix of 60 forward primers for TCR Vbeta segments and 13 reverse primers for TCR Jbeta segments. The CDR3 region of rearranged TCR beta genes was amplified from genomic DNA by a multiplex PCR assay. The amplified TCR beta libraries were sequenced on the Illumina HiSeq System as 87-base-pair reads. Concerning the study's data processing: In a later analysis, approximately 74 million unique TCR beta chains were counted across the approximately 620 repertoires, and roughly 10 million of these chains were shared by at least two donors. Raw reads were error-corrected and collapsed into unique sequences with a nearest-neighbor algorithm that merged closely related sequences to remove PCR and sequencing errors. To assign V, D and J gene segments, CDR3 sequences were aligned to IMGT reference sequences. For a sequence to be retained, a match of at least six nucleotides to both a V gene segment and a J gene segment was required. A rearrangement counted as productive if the CDR3 had no stop codons and remained in frame with V and J, and every other rearrangement counted as non-productive. Following IMGT convention, CDR3 was defined as the stretch from the second conserved V-encoded cysteine to the conserved J-encoded phenylalanine. Sequences without an unambiguous match to a single V gene segment were excluded from the earlier analysis of 500 to 700 of the donors. An earlier analysis of over 450 of the donors classified V segments as functional when productive rearrangements were above 56.7% and as segregating when the standard deviation between donors was above 5%. A statistical classification framework was built for diagnosing cytomegalovirus status from the catalog of TCR beta chain sequences. In a later analysis, TCR nucleotide sequences were compared against IMGT/GENE-DB human TR gene sequences so that V and J genes could be assigned. Using the TCRdist pipeline, a later analysis assigned CDR3 sequences along with most-parsimonious VDJ recombination scenarios. In a later analysis, each TCR beta chain was defined by its CDR3 amino acid sequence together with its V-gene family, and reads lacking a unique V-gene family were excluded. As a way to deal with suspected cross-contamination and a sequencing artifact, a later analysis dropped 450 to 700 nucleotide sequences that were highly shared and had low generation probability. For each public chain, a later analysis derived a clonal expansion index from normalized ranks of inferred template counts within each repertoire. In a later analysis, generation probabilities were computed with a VDJ recombination model fitted to out-of-frame rearrangements, and the resulting probabilities were checked against IGoR. Hypergeometric tests were used in a later analysis to score TCR-TCR, TCR-HLA and TCR-CMV co-occurrence, with a repertoire-size bias correction applied to the TCR pairs. False discovery rates were estimated in a later analysis by permuting HLA or CMV assignments 20 times. In a later analysis, co-occurring TCRs were grouped using DBSCAN, and TCRdist sequence similarity was added for clustering within HLA-allele-positive subsets. Repertoires with fewer than 30,000 or more than 120,000 public chains were left out of co-occurrence clustering, as were roughly five repertoires with anomalous nucleotide sharing. This is the immuneACCESS table as TCRdb keeps it, with only in-frame sequences that have V and J called. A part of the clones is gone; compared with another copy, unresolved V genes explain less than half, and the rest is unexplained. The V and J calls and clone size were taken over from that table, and D and trimming were inferred from the DNA. The sample table records 75,000 to 95,000 clones; approximately 84% of these occur just once. The top ten constitute around 1.9% of the sample.

CDR1 and CDR2 are drawn from the germline V gene: SGDLS, YYNGEE. The CDR3, cysteine through phenylalanine, is 15 amino acids long. The CDR3 DNA has 45 bases and is translated from base 1. Trimming leaves V shorter by 3 bases and J shorter by 3 bases, with the junction holding 4 bases beyond the gene matches. In total, fewer than 750 healthy bone marrow donors made up the cohort. At the time of sampling, all cohort members were nominally healthy, though unrecorded immune exposures were likely present. The donor was CMV seronegative and was included in the group of a few hundred seronegative cohort members. Each donor provided a peripheral blood sample, and peripheral blood mononuclear cells were used for TCR beta sequencing. Genomic DNA extraction from the blood cell samples was performed with the Qiagen DNeasy Blood Extraction Kit. This clone came up many times. This receptor's antigen is unknown. Base qualities were left out, and no much larger clone turns up one base away. This same CDR3 is encoded by further DNA sequences in the sample.

This TCR was recovered from a man younger than 35 in good health and CMV-seronegative. The chain links TRBV9 with TRBJ2-7; TRBD2 agrees with 12 junctional bases. Sequences were obtained from PBMCs. This receptor has the CDR3 CASSAETSGSYEQYF. At the DNA level, the sequence is TGTGCCAGCAGCGCGGAGACTAGCGGGAGCTACGAGCAGTACTTC.